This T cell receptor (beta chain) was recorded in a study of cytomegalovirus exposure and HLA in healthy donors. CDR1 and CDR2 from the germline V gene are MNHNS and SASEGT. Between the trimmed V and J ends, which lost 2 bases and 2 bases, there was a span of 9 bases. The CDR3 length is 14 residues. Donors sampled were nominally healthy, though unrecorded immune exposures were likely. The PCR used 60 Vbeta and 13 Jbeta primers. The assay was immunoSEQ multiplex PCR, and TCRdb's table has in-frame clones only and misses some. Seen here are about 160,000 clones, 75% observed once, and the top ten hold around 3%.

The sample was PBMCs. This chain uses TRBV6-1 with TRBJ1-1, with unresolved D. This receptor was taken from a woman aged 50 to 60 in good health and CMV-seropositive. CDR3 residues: CASSETRGNTEAFF. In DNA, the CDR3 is TGTGCCAGCAGTGAAACGCGGGGAAACACTGAAGCTTTCTTT.